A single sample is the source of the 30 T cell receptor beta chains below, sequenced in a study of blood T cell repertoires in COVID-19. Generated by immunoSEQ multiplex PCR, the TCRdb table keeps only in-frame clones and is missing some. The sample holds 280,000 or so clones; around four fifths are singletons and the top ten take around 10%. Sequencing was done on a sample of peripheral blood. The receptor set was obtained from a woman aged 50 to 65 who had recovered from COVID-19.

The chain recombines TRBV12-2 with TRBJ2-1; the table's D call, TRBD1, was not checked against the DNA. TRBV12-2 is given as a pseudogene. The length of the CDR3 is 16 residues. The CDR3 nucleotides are TGTGCAAGTCGCCGTGGAGGGACAGACGCCTACAATGAGCAGTTCTTC. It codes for CASRRGGTDAYNEQFF.

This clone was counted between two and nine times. CDR3 in amino acids: CASSDDRDYEQYF. The CDR3 region has the DNA TGTGCCAGCAGCGACGACAGGGACTACGAGCAGTACTTC. The V and J genes are TRBV28 and TRBJ2-7, with TRBD1 matching over 7 bases. The CDR3 is made up of 13 amino acids. V gave up 6 bases and J gave up 3 bases; unmatched junction bases: 5. Germline CDR1 reads MDHEN; CDR2 reads SYDVKM.

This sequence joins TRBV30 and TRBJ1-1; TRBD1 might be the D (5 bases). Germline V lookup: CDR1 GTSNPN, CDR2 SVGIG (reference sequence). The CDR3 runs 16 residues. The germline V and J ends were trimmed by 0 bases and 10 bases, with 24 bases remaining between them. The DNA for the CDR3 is TGTGCCTGGAGTGTACCCGTTGGCAGGGTGGGGGGGACAGCTTTCTTT. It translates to CAWSVPVGRVGGTAFF.

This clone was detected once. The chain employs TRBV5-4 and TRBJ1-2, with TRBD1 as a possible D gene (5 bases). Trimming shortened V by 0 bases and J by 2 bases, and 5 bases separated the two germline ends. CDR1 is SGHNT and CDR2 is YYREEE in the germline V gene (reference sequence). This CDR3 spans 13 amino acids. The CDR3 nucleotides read TGTGCCAGCAGCTTGGCAGGGAACTATGGCTACACCTTC. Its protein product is CASSLAGNYGYTF.

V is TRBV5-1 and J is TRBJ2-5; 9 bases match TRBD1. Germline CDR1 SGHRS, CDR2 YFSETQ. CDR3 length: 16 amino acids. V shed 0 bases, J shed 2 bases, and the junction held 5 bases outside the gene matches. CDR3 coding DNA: TGCGCCAGCAGCTTGGGTCTGGGACAGGGACAAGAGACCCAGTACTTC. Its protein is CASSLGLGQGQETQYF. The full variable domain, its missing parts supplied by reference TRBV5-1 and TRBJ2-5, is KAGVTQTPRYLIKTRGQQVTLSCSPISGHRSVSWYQQTPGQGLQFLFEYFSETQRNKGNFPGRFSGRQFSNSRSEMNVSTLELGDSALYLCASSLGLGQGQETQYFGPGTRLLVL.

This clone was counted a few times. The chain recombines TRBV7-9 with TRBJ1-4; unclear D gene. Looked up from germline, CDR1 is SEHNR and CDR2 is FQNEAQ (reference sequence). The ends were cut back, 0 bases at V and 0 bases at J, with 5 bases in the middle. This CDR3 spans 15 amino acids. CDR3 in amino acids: CASSLAETTNEKLFF. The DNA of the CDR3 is TGTGCCAGCAGCTTAGCAGAGACAACTAATGAAAAACTGTTTTTT.

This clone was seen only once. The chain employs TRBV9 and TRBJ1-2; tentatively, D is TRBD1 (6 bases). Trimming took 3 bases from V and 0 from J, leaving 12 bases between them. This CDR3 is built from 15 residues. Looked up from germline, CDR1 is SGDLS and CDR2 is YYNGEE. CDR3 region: CASSGGGLANYGYTF. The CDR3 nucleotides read TGTGCCAGCAGCGGTGGGGGCTTAGCTAACTATGGCTACACCTTC.

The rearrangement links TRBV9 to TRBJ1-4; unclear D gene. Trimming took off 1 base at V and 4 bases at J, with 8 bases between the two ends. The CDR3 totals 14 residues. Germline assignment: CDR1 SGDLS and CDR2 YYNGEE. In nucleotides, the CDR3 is TGTGCCAGCAGCGTAAGCGGACGTAATGAAAAACTGTTTTTT. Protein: CASSVSGRNEKLFF.

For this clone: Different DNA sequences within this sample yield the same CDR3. The CDR3 loop is CASSLNPTNYGYTF. The CDR3 DNA reads TGTGCCAGCAGTCTGAACCCTACTAACTATGGCTACACCTTC. The rearrangement links TRBV28 to TRBJ1-2, with D hard to call. Looked up from germline, CDR1 is MDHEN and CDR2 is SYDVKM. With 5 bases removed from V and 0 bases from J, the gap between germline ends came to 10 bases. This CDR3 contains 14 residues.

In DNA, the CDR3 is TGTGCCAGCAGTCCGACAGGGGGAGAGAGCAATCAGCCCCAGCATTTT. It specifies CASSPTGGESNQPQHF. The chain recombines TRBV27 with TRBJ1-5; 9 nucleotides line up with TRBD1. This CDR3 is built from 16 residues. In germline, CDR1 is MNHEY, CDR2 SMNVEV (reference sequence). V was clipped by 5 bases and J by 1 base; unmatched bases: 6.

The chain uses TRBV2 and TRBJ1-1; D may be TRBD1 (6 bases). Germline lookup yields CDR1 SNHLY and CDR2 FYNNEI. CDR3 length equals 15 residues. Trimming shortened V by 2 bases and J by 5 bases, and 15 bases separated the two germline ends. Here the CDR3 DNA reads TGTGCCAGCAGTGAACGTCCAGGGGCCGGGACTGAAGCTTTCTTT. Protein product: CASSERPGAGTEAFF.

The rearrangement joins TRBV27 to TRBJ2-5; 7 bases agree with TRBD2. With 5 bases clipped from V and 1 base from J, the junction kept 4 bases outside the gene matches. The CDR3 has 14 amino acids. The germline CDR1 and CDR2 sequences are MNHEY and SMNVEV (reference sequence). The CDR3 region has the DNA TGTGCCAGCAGTGTCGGGAGGACCCAAGAGACCCAGTACTTC. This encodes CASSVGRTQETQYF.

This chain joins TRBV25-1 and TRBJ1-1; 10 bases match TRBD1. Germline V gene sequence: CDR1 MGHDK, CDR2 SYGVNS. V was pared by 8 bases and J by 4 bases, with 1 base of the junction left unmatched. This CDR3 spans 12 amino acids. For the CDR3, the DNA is TGTGCCAGCGGGACAGGGGTCACTGAAGCTTTCTTT. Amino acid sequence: CASGTGVTEAFF.

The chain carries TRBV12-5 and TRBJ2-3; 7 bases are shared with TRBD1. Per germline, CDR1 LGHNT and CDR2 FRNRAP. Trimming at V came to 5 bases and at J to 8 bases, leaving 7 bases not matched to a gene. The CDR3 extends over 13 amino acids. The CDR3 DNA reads TGTGCTAGTGGTCCTGACAGGGTCGGTACGCAGTATTTT. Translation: CASGPDRVGTQYF. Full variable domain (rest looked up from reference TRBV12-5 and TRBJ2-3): DARVTQTPRHKVTEMGQEVTMRCQPILGHNTVFWYRQTMMQGLELLAYFRNRAPLDDSGMPKDRFSAEMPDATLATLKIQPSEPRDSAVYFCASGPDRVGTQYFGPGTRLTVL.

CDR3 nucleotide sequence: TGTGCCAGCAGCGAGTCCTTTGCGGGAGGCGGTTACAATGAGCAGTTCTTC. It encodes CASSESFAGGGYNEQFF. J is TRBJ2-1 and V is TRBV9; 8 nucleotides agree with TRBD2. CDR1 and CDR2 (germline): SGDLS, YYNGEE. V was clipped by 3 bases and J by 4 bases; unmatched bases: 12. CDR3 length: 17 amino acids. Combining the CDR3 with reference TRBV9 and TRBJ2-1 gives the whole variable domain DSGVTQTPKHLITATGQRVTLRCSPRSGDLSVYWYQQSLDQGLQFLIQYYNGEERAKGNILERFSAQQFPDLHSELNLSSLELGDSALYFCASSESFAGGGYNEQFFGPGTRLTVL.

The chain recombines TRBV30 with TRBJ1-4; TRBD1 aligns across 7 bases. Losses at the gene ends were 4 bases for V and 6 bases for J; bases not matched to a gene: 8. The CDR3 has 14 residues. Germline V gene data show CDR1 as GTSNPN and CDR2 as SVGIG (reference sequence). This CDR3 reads CAWTGQEQYEKLFF. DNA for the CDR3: TGTGCCTGGACCGGACAGGAGCAGTATGAAAAACTGTTTTTT.

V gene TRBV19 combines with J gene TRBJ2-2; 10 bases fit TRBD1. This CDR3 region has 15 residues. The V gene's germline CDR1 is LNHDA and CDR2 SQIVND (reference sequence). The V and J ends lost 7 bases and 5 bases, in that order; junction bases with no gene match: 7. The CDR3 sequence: CASNDPGQGTGELFF. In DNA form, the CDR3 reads TGTGCCAGTAACGACCCGGGACAGGGGACCGGGGAGCTGTTTTTT.

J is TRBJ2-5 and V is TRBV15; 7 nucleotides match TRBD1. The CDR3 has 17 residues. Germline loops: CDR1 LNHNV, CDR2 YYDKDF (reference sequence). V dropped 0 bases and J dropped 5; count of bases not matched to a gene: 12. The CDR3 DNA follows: TGTGCCACCAGCAGAGATGCGCGACAGGGAGTATGGGAGACCCAGTACTTC. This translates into CATSRDARQGVWETQYF.

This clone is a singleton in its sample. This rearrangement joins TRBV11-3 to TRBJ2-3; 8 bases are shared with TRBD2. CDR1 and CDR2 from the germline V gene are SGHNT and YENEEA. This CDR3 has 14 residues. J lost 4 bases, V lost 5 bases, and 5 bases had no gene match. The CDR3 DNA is TGTGCCAGCAGCCCCGGGGGGGCTGCAGATACGCAGTATTTT. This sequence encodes CASSPGGAADTQYF.

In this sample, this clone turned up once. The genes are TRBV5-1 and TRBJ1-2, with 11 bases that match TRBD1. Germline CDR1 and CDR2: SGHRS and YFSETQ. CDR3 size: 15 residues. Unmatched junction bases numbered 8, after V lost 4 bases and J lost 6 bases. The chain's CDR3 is CASSPGTGGRHGYTF. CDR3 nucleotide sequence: TGCGCCAGCAGCCCAGGGACAGGGGGTAGGCATGGCTACACCTTC.

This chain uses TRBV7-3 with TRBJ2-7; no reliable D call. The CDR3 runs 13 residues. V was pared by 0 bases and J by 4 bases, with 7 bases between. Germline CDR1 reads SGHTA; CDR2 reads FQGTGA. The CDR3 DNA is TGTGCCAGCAGCTTAACAGACAAATACGAGCAGTACTTC. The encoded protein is CASSLTDKYEQYF.

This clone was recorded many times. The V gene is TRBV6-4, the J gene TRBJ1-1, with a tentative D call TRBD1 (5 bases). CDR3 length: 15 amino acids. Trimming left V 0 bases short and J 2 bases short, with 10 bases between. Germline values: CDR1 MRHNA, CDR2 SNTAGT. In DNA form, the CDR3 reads TGTGCCAGCAGTGACTCGGCAGGGTCCAACACTGAAGCTTTCTTT. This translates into CASSDSAGSNTEAFF.

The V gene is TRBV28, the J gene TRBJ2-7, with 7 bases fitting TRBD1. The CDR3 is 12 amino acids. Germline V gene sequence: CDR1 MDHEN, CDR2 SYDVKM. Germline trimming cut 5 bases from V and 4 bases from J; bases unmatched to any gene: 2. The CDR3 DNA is TGTGCCAGCAGTATGACAGGGTACGAGCAGTACTTC. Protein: CASSMTGYEQYF.

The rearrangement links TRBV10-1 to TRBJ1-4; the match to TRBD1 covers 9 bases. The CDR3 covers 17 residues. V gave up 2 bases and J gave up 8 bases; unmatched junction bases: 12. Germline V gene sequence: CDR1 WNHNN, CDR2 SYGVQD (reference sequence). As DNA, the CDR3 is TGCGCCAGCAGTGAGCCCCAAAACAGGGGGCTAGGGGAAAAACTGTTTTTT. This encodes CASSEPQNRGLGEKLFF.

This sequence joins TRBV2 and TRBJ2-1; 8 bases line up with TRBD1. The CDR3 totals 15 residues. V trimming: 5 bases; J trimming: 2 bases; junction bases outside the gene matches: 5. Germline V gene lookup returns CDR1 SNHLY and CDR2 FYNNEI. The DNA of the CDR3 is TGTGCCAGCAGTTCAGGACAGGGCGCCTACAATGAGCAGTTCTTC. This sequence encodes CASSSGQGAYNEQFF.

Here the CDR3 reads CASSSGTGRGELFF. CDR3 DNA sequence: TGTGCCAGCAGCTCCGGGACAGGCCGCGGGGAGCTGTTTTTT. The chain carries TRBV7-9 and TRBJ2-2; 8 positions agree with TRBD1. V was pared by 4 bases and J by 7 bases, with 5 bases of the junction left unmatched. This CDR3 is built from 14 residues. Germline V gene data show CDR1 as SEHNR and CDR2 as FQNEAQ (reference sequence).

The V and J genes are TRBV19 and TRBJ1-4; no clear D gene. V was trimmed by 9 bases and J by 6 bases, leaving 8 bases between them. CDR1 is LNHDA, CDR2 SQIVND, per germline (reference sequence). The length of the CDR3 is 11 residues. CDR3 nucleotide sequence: TGTGCCAGCTCTTTTGATGAAAAACTGTTTTTT. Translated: CASSFDEKLFF. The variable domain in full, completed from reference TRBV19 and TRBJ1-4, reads DGGITQSPKYLFRKEGQNVTLSCEQNLNHDAMYWYRQDPGQGLRLIYYSQIVNDFQKGDIAEGYSVSREKKESFPLTVTSAQKNPTAFYLCASSFDEKLFFGSGTQLSVL.

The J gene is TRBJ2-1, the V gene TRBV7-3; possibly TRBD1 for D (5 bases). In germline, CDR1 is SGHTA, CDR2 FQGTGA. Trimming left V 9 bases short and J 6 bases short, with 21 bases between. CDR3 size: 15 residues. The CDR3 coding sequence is TGTGCCAGAGTCCCCCAACAGGCCTATGCCAATGAGCAGTTCTTC. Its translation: CARVPQQAYANEQFF.

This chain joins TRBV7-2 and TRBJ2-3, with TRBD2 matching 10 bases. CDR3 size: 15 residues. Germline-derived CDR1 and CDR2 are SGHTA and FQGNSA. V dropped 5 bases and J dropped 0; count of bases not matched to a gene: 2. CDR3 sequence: CASSLSGRSTDTQYF. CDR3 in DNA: TGTGCCAGCAGCCTTAGCGGGAGGAGCACAGATACGCAGTATTTT.

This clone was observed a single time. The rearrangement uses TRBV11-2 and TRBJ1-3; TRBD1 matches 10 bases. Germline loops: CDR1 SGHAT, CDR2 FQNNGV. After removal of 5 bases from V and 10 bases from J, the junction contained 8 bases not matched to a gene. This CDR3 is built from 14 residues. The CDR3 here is CASSRDRGFGTIYF. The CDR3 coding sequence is TGTGCCAGCAGCCGGGACAGGGGATTTGGTACCATATATTTT.